Each of the 10 T cell receptor beta chains below was sequenced from the same sample in a study of CD8+ T cells in alopecia areata. From alopecia areata patients, lesional scalp punch biopsies and peripheral blood were collected. cDNA serving as the sequencing template came from extracted, reverse transcribed RNA. Data came from immunoSEQ multiplex PCR; TCRdb stores just in-frame clones and leaves some out. The data hold 15,000 to 16,000 clones, with about three fifths observed a single time. The sequenced sample consisted of skin. The receptors stem from a human donor with alopecia areata.

The chain employs TRBV27 and TRBJ1-1; D remains unclear. The ends were cut back, 3 bases at V and 3 bases at J, with 11 bases in the middle. The CDR3 is 14 amino acids. Germline V gives CDR1 MNHEY, CDR2 SMNVEV (reference sequence). The DNA for the CDR3 is TGTGCCAGCAGTTTTAGATCGGGGTACACTGAAGCTTTCTTT. Its protein is CASSFRSGYTEAFF.

The V call is TRBV6-6, the J call TRBJ2-7; no clear D gene. Trimming pared 8 bases from V and 4 bases from J, leaving 21 bases between. Germline loops: CDR1 MNHNY, CDR2 SVGAGI (reference sequence). CDR3 size: 15 residues. CDR3 sequence reads: CASCGRKNQRYEQYF. The CDR3 DNA reads as TGTGCCAGCTGTGGTCGGAAAAATCAGAGGTACGAGCAGTACTTC.

The V call is TRBV10-3, the J call TRBJ1-2; D not certain. Germline CDR1 ENHRY, CDR2 SYGVKD. V dropped 0 bases and J dropped 0 bases, with 5 bases sitting between them. The CDR3 extends over 14 amino acids. The CDR3 protein is CAISESTPNYGYTF. For the CDR3, the DNA is TGTGCCATCAGTGAGTCGACACCTAACTATGGCTACACCTTC.

V and J are TRBV7-2 and TRBJ2-7; D gene unclear. Germline V gene lookup returns CDR1 SGHTA and CDR2 FQGNSA. V gave up 2 bases and J gave up 1 base, with 9 bases separating them. CDR3 length equals 14 residues. In DNA form, the CDR3 reads TGTGCCAGCAGCTTAAAAGGGTTTTCCTACGAGCAGTACTTC. Its protein is CASSLKGFSYEQYF. The full variable domain, with the rest looked up from reference TRBV7-2 and TRBJ2-7, is GAGVSQSPSNKVTEKGKDVELRCDPISGHTALYWYRQSLGQGLEFLIYFQGNSAPDKSGLPSDRFSAERTGGSVSTLTIQRTQQEDSAVYLCASSLKGFSYEQYFGPGTRLTVT.

The sample holds a few counts of this clone. The chain combines TRBV2 with TRBJ2-1; TRBD2 aligns across 12 bases. V was pared by 8 bases and J by 9 bases, with 8 bases of the junction left unmatched. Germline CDR1 SNHLY, CDR2 FYNNEI. CDR3 length: 14 amino acids. CDR3 in DNA: TGTGCCAGCGAGACTAGCGGGAGTGCGGGTGAGCAGTTCTTC. This translates into CASETSGSAGEQFF. Together with reference TRBV2 and TRBJ2-1, the CDR3 gives the full variable domain: EPEVTQTPSHQVTQMGQEVILRCVPISNHLYFYWYRQILGQKVEFLVSFYNNEISEKSEIFDDQFSVERPDGSNFTLKIRSTKLEDSAMYFCASETSGSAGEQFFGPGTRLTVL.

The chain has TRBV14 and TRBJ2-2, with 9 bases matching TRBD1. The germline gives CDR1 SGHDN, CDR2 FVKESK. The CDR3 covers 16 residues. The V segment lost 4 bases and the J segment 5 bases; nucleotides outside the gene matches: 8. CDR3 region: CASSPLTGGATGELFF. As DNA, the CDR3 is TGTGCCAGCAGCCCATTAACAGGGGGCGCAACCGGGGAGCTGTTTTTT.

This chain joins TRBV5-1 and TRBJ2-7; 13 bases are shared with TRBD2. The CDR3 spans 16 residues. V lost 4 bases to trimming and J lost 0 bases; unmatched junction nucleotides: 4. Germline V gives CDR1 SGHRS, CDR2 YFSETQ. CDR3 region: CASSRTSGGLSYEQYF. The CDR3 coding sequence is TGCGCCAGCAGCCGGACTAGCGGGGGTCTCTCCTACGAGCAGTACTTC.

CDR3 DNA sequence: TGTGCCAGCGGACAGGGGAACTATGGCTACACCTTC. Translated, it gives CASGQGNYGYTF. The chain joins TRBV27 to TRBJ1-2, with 9 nucleotides matching TRBD1. This CDR3 comprises 12 residues. Germline lookup yields CDR1 MNHEY and CDR2 SMNVEV (reference sequence). J was trimmed by 2 bases and V by 8 bases; bases with no gene match: 0.

In its sample, this clone is medium-sized. This chain joins TRBV7-9 and TRBJ2-2; 9 bases are shared with TRBD1. The CDR3 sequence is 16 residues long. The ends lost 2 bases at V and 9 bases at J; junction bases unmatched: 10. Germline CDR1 reads SEHNR; CDR2 reads FQNEAQ (reference sequence). The CDR3 DNA reads as TGTGCCAGCAGCTTACTCGGGACAGGGAAGACCCGGGAGCTGTTTTTT. Protein: CASSLLGTGKTRELFF.

CDR3 sequence (DNA): TGTGCCAGCTCACCGAATGGACAGGGCGGTAATCAGCCCCAGCATTTT. Translated: CASSPNGQGGNQPQHF. The chain is built from TRBV18 and TRBJ1-5, with 8 positions matching TRBD1. CDR3 length equals 16 residues. V was pared by 3 bases and J by 4 bases, with 8 bases of the junction left unmatched. Per the germline V gene, CDR1 is KGHSH and CDR2 is LQKENI.